Listed below are T cell receptor beta chains from one sample, sequenced in a study of blood T cell repertoires in COVID-19. The data were produced by immunoSEQ multiplex PCR, yet TCRdb's version contains in-frame clones alone and is incomplete. The sample shows roughly 29,000 clones, 77% of them seen only once. The sequenced sample was peripheral blood. The receptors stem from a woman in her 70s with active or convalescent COVID-19. Each CDR3 is given with its conserved first and last residue. The order of the fields is D gene, clone size, V gene, J gene, CDR3 protein, CDR3 DNA. D genes are given only for firm matches. Size is stated for part of the rows, as once, few or many counts, or as a class when the clone is expanded.

D: TRBD2
size: once
V: TRBV11-2
J: TRBJ2-1
CDR3: CASSPASGGPLDEQFF
DNA: TGTGCCAGCAGCCCCGCGTCGGGGGGGCCCCTAGATGAGCAGTTCTTC

D: TRBD1
size: NA
V: TRBV5-8
J: TRBJ2-5
CDR3: CASSLGQGMYQETQYF
DNA: TGTGCCAGCAGCCTGGGACAGGGGATGTACCAAGAGACCCAGTACTTC

D: TRBD2
size: NA
V: TRBV6-4
J: TRBJ2-5
CDR3: CAGLAGVGETQYF
DNA: TGTGCGGGACTAGCGGGAGTAGGGGAGACCCAGTACTTC

D: NA
size: NA
V: TRBV2
J: TRBJ1-1
CDR3: CASSPYAEAFF
DNA: TGTGCCAGCAGCCCGTATGCTGAAGCTTTCTTT

D: NA
size: NA
V: TRBV27
J: TRBJ1-6
CDR3: CASSKTVSSYNSPLHF
DNA: TGTGCCAGCTCCAAGACAGTTAGCTCCTATAATTCACCCCTCCACTTT

D: TRBD2
size: NA
V: TRBV19
J: TRBJ2-7
CDR3: CASSSRTSGAYEQYF
DNA: TGTGCCAGTAGTTCTAGGACTAGCGGAGCCTACGAGCAGTACTTC

D: TRBD1
size: NA
V: TRBV30
J: TRBJ1-4
CDR3: CAWSSLGDRGSATNEKLFF
DNA: TGTGCCTGGAGTTCACTAGGGGACAGGGGTTCGGCAACTAATGAAAAACTGTTTTTT

D: TRBD1
size: NA
V: TRBV2
J: TRBJ1-2
CDR3: CASSVLQGGGYTF
DNA: TGTGCCAGCAGTGTACTACAGGGGGGCGGCTACACCTTC

D: TRBD2
size: NA
V: TRBV4-3
J: TRBJ2-7
CDR3: CASSQDSIGREQYF
DNA: TGCGCCAGCAGCCAAGATTCTATCGGGAGGGAGCAGTACTTC

D: TRBD2
size: once
V: TRBV6-1
J: TRBJ2-5
CDR3: CASSVTSGLKETQYF
DNA: TGTGCCAGCAGCGTAACTAGCGGCCTAAAAGAGACCCAGTACTTC

D: NA
size: few
V: TRBV2
J: TRBJ2-7
CDR3: CASRRSGSYEQYF
DNA: TGTGCCAGCAGACGAAGCGGGTCCTACGAGCAGTACTTC

D: NA
size: few
V: TRBV11-2
J: TRBJ1-1
CDR3: CASRLGTEAFF
DNA: TGTGCCAGTAGACTCGGGACAGAAGCTTTCTTT

D: TRBD1
size: NA
V: TRBV5-1
J: TRBJ1-3
CDR3: CASRRQGTGNTIYF
DNA: TGCGCCAGCAGGAGACAGGGAACTGGAAACACCATATATTTT

D: NA
size: once
V: TRBV18
J: TRBJ2-5
CDR3: CASSPPGRGETQYF
DNA: TGTGCCAGCTCACCACCGGGAAGGGGGGAGACCCAGTACTTC

D: NA
size: NA
V: TRBV7-2
J: TRBJ2-3
CDR3: CASSKDYSPWGTDTQYF
DNA: TGTGCCAGCAGCAAAGATTACAGTCCGTGGGGCACAGATACGCAGTATTTT

D: TRBD2
size: NA
V: TRBV9
J: TRBJ2-3
CDR3: CASSPHGTSGRSTDTQYF
DNA: TGTGCCAGCAGCCCCCACGGGACTAGCGGGAGATCCACAGATACGCAGTATTTT

D: NA
size: NA
V: TRBV30
J: TRBJ2-7
CDR3: CAWSSLAQAGEQYF
DNA: TGTGCCTGGAGTTCTCTGGCACAGGCCGGAGAGCAGTACTTC

D: TRBD2
size: NA
V: TRBV5-4
J: TRBJ2-5
CDR3: CASSLALAGTQETQYF
DNA: TGTGCCAGCAGCTTGGCTCTAGCGGGGACCCAAGAGACCCAGTACTTC

D: NA
size: NA
V: TRBV28
J: TRBJ1-2
CDR3: CASSSRLDGYTF
DNA: TGTGCCAGCAGTTCCCGGTTAGATGGCTACACCTTC

D: TRBD1
size: few
V: TRBV24-1
J: TRBJ1-4
CDR3: CATSAGTGGRKLFF
DNA: TGTGCCACCAGTGCCGGGACAGGGGGAAGAAAACTGTTTTTT

D: TRBD2
size: NA
V: TRBV6-5
J: TRBJ2-5
CDR3: CASSFLAGGGETQYF
DNA: TGTGCCAGCAGTTTCCTAGCGGGAGGGGGAGAGACCCAGTACTTC

D: NA
size: NA
V: TRBV19
J: TRBJ2-3
CDR3: CASSFLGHGTDTQYF
DNA: TGTGCCAGCTCCTTTCTGGGACACGGCACAGATACGCAGTATTTT

D: TRBD1
size: few
V: TRBV7-9
J: TRBJ1-3
CDR3: CASSQKDRGPGNTIYF
DNA: TGTGCCAGCAGCCAAAAGGACAGGGGCCCGGGAAACACCATATATTTT